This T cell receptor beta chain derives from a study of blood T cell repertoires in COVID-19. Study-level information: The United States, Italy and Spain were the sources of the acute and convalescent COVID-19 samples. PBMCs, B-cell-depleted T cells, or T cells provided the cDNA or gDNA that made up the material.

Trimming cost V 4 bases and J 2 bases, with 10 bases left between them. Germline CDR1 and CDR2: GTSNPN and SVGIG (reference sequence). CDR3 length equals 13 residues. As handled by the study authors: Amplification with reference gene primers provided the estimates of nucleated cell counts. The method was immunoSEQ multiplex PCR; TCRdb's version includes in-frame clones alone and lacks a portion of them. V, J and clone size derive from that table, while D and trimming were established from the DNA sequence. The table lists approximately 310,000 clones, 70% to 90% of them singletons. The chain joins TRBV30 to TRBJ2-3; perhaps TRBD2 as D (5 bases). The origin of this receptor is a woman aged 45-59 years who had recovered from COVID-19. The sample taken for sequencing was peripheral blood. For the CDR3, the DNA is TGTGCCTGGAACCGGGATACCACAGATACGCAGTATTTT. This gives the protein CAWNRDTTDTQYF.